This TCR delta chain emerged from a study of gamma-delta chains in newborns, infants, children (dated by TCRdb to about 2019). General notes on the study: According to the study title, microbial exposure causes polyclonal expansion of innate gammadelta T cells right after birth. Right after human newborns were born, the researchers looked at the way microbial exposure shaped their populations of innate gammadelta T cells.

Deletion took 1 base off V and 1 base off J, with a span of 21 bases between the germline ends. The CDR1 and CDR2 encoded by the germline V gene are GEAIGNYY and EKD. Counted from cysteine to phenylalanine, this CDR3 has 18 amino acids. Just the 54-base CDR3 DNA is kept, in frame starting at base 1. This clone is medium-sized (0.01 to 0.1%) in terms of sample share. Its antigen remains undetermined. The record has no base qualities; no much larger clone is one base away. The data were produced on an Illumina MiSeq. Identical DNA sequences were merged into single rows after TCRdb reprocessed the public reads with CATT. This sample gives about 4,000 delta-chain clones in total; 4.3% of them show up just once. The ten top clones hold 5.6% of the sample.

Sample: blood. This clonotype was sampled from a child who was a newborn, infant or young child, either healthy, febrile or measles-vaccinated (not recorded which). The receptor chain draws on TRDV2 and TRDJ1, with a tentative D gene TRDD2 over 5 matching bases. At the DNA level, the sequence is TGTGCCTGTGACACGGCCGAGACTCTTCCGGCTATCACCGATAAACTCATCTTT. The translation is CACDTAETLPAITDKLIF.